The clone carrying this T cell receptor (beta chain) was counted only a few times. What it binds is unknown. The record originates from a study of molecular identifiers for immune sequencing clone quantification. Findings and caveats of the study: Clones with over 20 RNA copies captured over 98% of effector molecules but under 1% of naive ones.

TCRdb itself ran the PCR reads through MiXCR, one entry per CDR3 protein. The sample yields some 100,000 distinct CDR3 sequences, approximately 40% seen once. CDR1 is SGHAT and CDR2 is FQNNGV in the germline V gene. The length of the CDR3 is 14 residues. The germline V and J ends were trimmed by 2 bases and 6 bases, with 12 bases remaining between them. The specimen sequenced was naive CD8+ T cells from blood, with Jurkat cell RNA spiked in. Subset indicated: FACS-sorted CD8+CD4-CCR7+CD45RA+ naive T cells. The chain employs TRBV11-2 and TRBJ2-3; D may match TRBD1 or TRBD2 (5 bases each). This sequence was found in a human donor in good health. Some libraries in this study had Jurkat cell RNA spiked in. This CDR3 reads CASSLWGSGDTQYF. The DNA for the CDR3 is TGTGCCAGCAGCTTATGGGGGAGCGGTGATACGCAGTATTTT.